The 14 T cell receptor beta chains listed next were all sequenced from one sample in a study of blood T cell repertoires in COVID-19 (dated by TCRdb to about 2020). The library was built by means of the immunoSEQ multiplex PCR assay. TCRdb holds this immuneACCESS table with in-frame rearrangements only. Some clones are missing; in checked studies, unresolved V genes explain under half, and the rest has no known cause. Present in this sample are approximately 360,000 clones, 70% to 90% of which were seen just once. Together, the top ten hold 1.5% to 2.5% of the sample. The sequencing input was PBMCs or T cells enriched from blood (not recorded which). These TCRs come from a man aged 35 to 55 in a cohort exposed to, infected with or recovered from COVID-19 (not recorded which).

This chain links TRBV6-6 with TRBJ1-2; the match to TRBD1 covers 8 bases. Per germline, CDR1 MNHNY and CDR2 SVGAGI (reference sequence). This CDR3 comprises 12 residues. V lost 6 bases and J lost 6; bases outside the gene matches: 3. CDR3 in DNA: TGTGCCAGCAGGCAGGGGGCGGATGGCTACACCTTC. Its translation is CASRQGADGYTF.

The chain couples TRBV14 to TRBJ1-1; D unresolved. Germline V gives CDR1 SGHDN, CDR2 FVKESK. The CDR3 runs to 15 residues. V was pared by 3 bases and J by 4 bases, with 15 bases between. CDR3 sequence: CASSQPGSASTEAFF. In nucleotides, the CDR3 is TGTGCCAGCAGCCAGCCGGGATCAGCGAGCACTGAAGCTTTCTTT. Together with reference TRBV14 and TRBJ1-1, the CDR3 gives the full variable domain: EAGVTQFPSHSVIEKGQTVTLRCDPISGHDNLYWYRRVMGKEIKFLLHFVKESKQDESGMPNNRFLAERTGGTYSTLKVQPAELEDSGVYFCASSQPGSASTEAFFGQGTRLTVV.

The chain employs TRBV28 and TRBJ1-5, with 9 bases fitting TRBD1. This CDR3 spans 16 amino acids. V was clipped by 5 bases and J by 3 bases; unmatched bases: 8. Per the germline V gene, CDR1 is MDHEN and CDR2 is SYDVKM. The CDR3 DNA sequence: TGTGCCAGCAGTACCCAGACAGGGGGTATCAATCAGCCCCAGCATTTT. It codes for CASSTQTGGINQPQHF.

This clone showed up just a few times. This chain uses TRBV10-2 with TRBJ1-1; no definite D call. V was trimmed by 3 bases and J by 3 bases, leaving 11 bases between them. The length of the CDR3 is 14 residues. Germline V gives CDR1 WSHSY, CDR2 SAAADI. CDR3 bases: TGCGCCAGCAGTGACGATCCGGTATACACTGAAGCTTTCTTT. Translating gives CASSDDPVYTEAFF.

A single count supports this clone. The chain links TRBV7-2 to TRBJ1-1; 8 bases agree with TRBD1. V lost 5 bases and J lost 5; bases outside the gene matches: 10. From germline, CDR1 is SGHTA and CDR2 FQGNSA. CDR3 length: 15 amino acids. The CDR3 region is CASSGGQGSGTEAFF. The CDR3 region has the DNA TGTGCCAGCAGCGGAGGACAGGGTTCGGGGACTGAAGCTTTCTTT.

The gene calls are TRBV6-5 and TRBJ2-1; TRBD1 might be the D (5 bases). V lost 6 bases, J lost 0 bases, and 12 bases lay in between. The germline V gene has CDR1 MNHEY and CDR2 SVGAGI. CDR3 size: 15 residues. CDR3 DNA sequence: TGTGCCAGCAGAGCGACAGCAAGCTCCTACAATGAGCAGTTCTTC. Residues: CASRATASSYNEQFF.

CDR3 protein: CATSRDYRDEQFF. CDR3 coding DNA: TGTGCCACCAGCAGGGACTATCGGGATGAGCAGTTCTTC. The chain employs TRBV15 and TRBJ2-1; possibly TRBD2 for D (6 bases). Germline CDR1 and CDR2: LNHNV and YYDKDF (reference sequence). The ends were cut back, 3 bases at V and 8 bases at J, with 11 bases in the middle. The CDR3 is 13 amino acids.

The chain carries TRBV7-8 and TRBJ1-1; 8 bases agree with TRBD1. The CDR3 is made up of 14 amino acids. The ends lost 5 bases at V and 4 bases at J; junction bases unmatched: 6. Germline CDR1 SGHVS, CDR2 FQNEAQ. DNA for the CDR3: TGTGCCAGCAGCCGTACAGGGGGTGGCACTGAAGCTTTCTTT. Translating it yields CASSRTGGGTEAFF.

The CDR3 spells CASSYGTSGRPTMDYEQYF. The CDR3 coding sequence is TGTGCCAGCAGCTACGGGACTAGCGGGAGGCCCACGATGGACTACGAGCAGTACTTC. This chain uses TRBV7-9 with TRBJ2-7, with 15 bases that match TRBD2. After removal of 4 bases from V and 3 bases from J, the junction contained 13 bases not matched to a gene. Germline CDR1 and CDR2: SEHNR and FQNEAQ (reference sequence). The CDR3 is 19 residues long.

The chain uses TRBV5-1 and TRBJ1-2; tentatively, D is TRBD1 (6 bases). Germline V gives CDR1 SGHRS, CDR2 YFSETQ. CDR3 length equals 14 residues. V shed 4 bases and J shed 4 bases, with 14 bases lying between them. CDR3: CASSGRTGSYGYTF. The CDR3 DNA is TGCGCCAGCAGCGGAAGAACAGGGTCCTATGGCTACACCTTC.

This clone was seen a handful of times. V and J are TRBV6-1 and TRBJ1-5; TRBD1 is a possible D gene (6 bases). V gave up 3 bases and J gave up 0 bases, with 18 bases separating them. CDR3 size: 18 residues. Germline V gives CDR1 MNHNS, CDR2 SASEGT. As DNA, the CDR3 is TGTGCCAGCAGTGATCCAACCACAGGGTTTAGTAGCAATCAGCCCCAGCATTTT. This codes for CASSDPTTGFSSNQPQHF.

The chain employs TRBV5-1 and TRBJ2-1; 8 bases are shared with TRBD2. The CDR3 consists of 15 residues. In germline, CDR1 is SGHRS, CDR2 YFSETQ. Trimming cost V 0 bases and J 8 bases; bases outside gene matches: 7. CDR3 loop: CASSLVASGRDEQFF. DNA of the CDR3: TGCGCCAGCAGCTTGGTTGCTAGCGGGCGCGATGAGCAGTTCTTC.

The genes are TRBV7-9 and TRBJ2-7; TRBD1 might be the D (7 bases). Germline CDR1 reads SEHNR; CDR2 reads FQNEAQ (reference sequence). Trimming pared 10 bases from V and 6 bases from J, leaving 22 bases between. The CDR3 is 14 residues long. This CDR3 reads CAMQGGHLTAEQYF. The CDR3 DNA follows: TGTGCCATGCAGGGGGGCCACCTGACGGCCGAGCAGTACTTC.

This chain links TRBV2 with TRBJ1-5; D remains ambiguous. From germline, CDR1 is SNHLY and CDR2 FYNNEI. The CDR3 totals 13 residues. Trimming stripped 3 bases from V and 0 bases from J, with 3 bases between. As DNA, the CDR3 is TGTGCCAGCAGTGATCATAGCAATCAGCCCCAGCATTTT. Encoded protein: CASSDHSNQPQHF. Supplemented by reference TRBV2 and TRBJ1-5, the full variable domain reads EPEVTQTPSHQVTQMGQEVILRCVPISNHLYFYWYRQILGQKVEFLVSFYNNEISEKSEIFDDQFSVERPDGSNFTLKIRSTKLEDSAMYFCASSDHSNQPQHFGDGTRLSIL.